This T cell receptor beta chain stems from a study of blood T cell repertoires in COVID-19. Turning to the study itself: Samples came from the United States, Italy and Spain, spanning acute and convalescent COVID-19. PBMCs, B-cell-depleted T cells, or T cells were the source of the cDNA or gDNA that made up the material.

Method: immunoSEQ multiplex PCR; TCRdb's copy keeps in-frame clones and lacks some. Here the sample spans 350,000 to 450,000 clones, about nine tenths being singletons. There are 14 residues in the CDR3. This clone was recorded only once. The chain combines TRBV21-1 with TRBJ2-1; the table's D call TRBD2 went unverified against the DNA. TRBV21-1 counts as a pseudogene. This TCR was recovered from a woman between 40 and 55 years old who had been exposed to COVID-19. Sequencing was performed on PBMCs or T cells enriched from blood (not recorded which). The CDR3 bases are TGTGCCAGCAGCACGCGGGGGCAAGGTAATGAGCAGTTCTTC. It encodes CASSTRGQGNEQFF.